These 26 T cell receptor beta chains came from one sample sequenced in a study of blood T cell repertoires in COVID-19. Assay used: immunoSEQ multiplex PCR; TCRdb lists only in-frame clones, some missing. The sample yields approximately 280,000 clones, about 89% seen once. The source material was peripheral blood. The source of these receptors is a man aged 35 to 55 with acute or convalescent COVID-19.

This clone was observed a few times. DNA for the CDR3: TGTGCCAGCAGCCCGGGCCGGCGACAGGGAAATGGCTACACCTTC. It encodes CASSPGRRQGNGYTF. V and J are TRBV7-2 and TRBJ1-2, with TRBD1 matching over 7 bases. Germline V gene data show CDR1 as SGHTA and CDR2 as FQGNSA. The CDR3 runs 15 residues. V shed 5 bases, J shed 6 bases, and the junction held 12 bases outside the gene matches. Full variable domain (rest looked up from reference TRBV7-2 and TRBJ1-2): GAGVSQSPSNKVTEKGKDVELRCDPISGHTALYWYRQSLGQGLEFLIYFQGNSAPDKSGLPSDRFSAERTGGSVSTLTIQRTQQEDSAVYLCASSPGRRQGNGYTFGSGTRLTVV.

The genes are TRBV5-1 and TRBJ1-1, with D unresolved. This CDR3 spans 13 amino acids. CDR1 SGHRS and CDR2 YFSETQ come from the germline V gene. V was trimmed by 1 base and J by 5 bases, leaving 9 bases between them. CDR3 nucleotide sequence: TGCGCCAGCAGCTTGACCGAGAGGACTGAAGCTTTCTTT. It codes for CASSLTERTEAFF.

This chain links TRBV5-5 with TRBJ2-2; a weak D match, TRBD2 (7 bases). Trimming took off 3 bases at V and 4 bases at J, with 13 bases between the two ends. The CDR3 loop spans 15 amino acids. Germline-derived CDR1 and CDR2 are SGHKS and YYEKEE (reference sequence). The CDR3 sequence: CASSWGGAGTGELFF. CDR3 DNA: TGTGCCAGCAGCTGGGGGGGCGCGGGCACCGGGGAGCTGTTTTTT.

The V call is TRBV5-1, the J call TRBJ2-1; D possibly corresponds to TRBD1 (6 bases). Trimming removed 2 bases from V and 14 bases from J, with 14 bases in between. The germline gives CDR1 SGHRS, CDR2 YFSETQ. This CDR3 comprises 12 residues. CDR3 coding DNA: TGCGCCAGCAGCTTCGAAGGGGGAAGCGAGTTCTTC. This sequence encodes CASSFEGGSEFF.

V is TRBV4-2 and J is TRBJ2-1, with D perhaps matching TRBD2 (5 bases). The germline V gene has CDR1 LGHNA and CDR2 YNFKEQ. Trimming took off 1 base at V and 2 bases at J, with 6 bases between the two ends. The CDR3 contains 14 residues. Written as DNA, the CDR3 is TGTGCCAGCAGCCAAGCCGGGACCTACAATGAGCAGTTCTTC. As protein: CASSQAGTYNEQFF.

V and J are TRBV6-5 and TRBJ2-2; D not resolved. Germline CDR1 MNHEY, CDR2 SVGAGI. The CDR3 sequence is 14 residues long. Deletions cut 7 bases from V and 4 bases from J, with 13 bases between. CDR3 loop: CASIQDLRTGELFF. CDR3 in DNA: TGTGCCAGCATCCAAGACTTGCGCACCGGGGAGCTGTTTTTT.

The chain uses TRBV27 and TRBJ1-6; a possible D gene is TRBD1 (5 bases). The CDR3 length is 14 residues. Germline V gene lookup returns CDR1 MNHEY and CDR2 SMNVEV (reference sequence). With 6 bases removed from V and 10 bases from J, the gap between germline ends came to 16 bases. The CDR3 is CASSPLGGDSPLHF. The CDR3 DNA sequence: TGTGCCAGCAGCCCCTTGGGGGGGGACTCACCCCTCCACTTT.

The CDR3 region is CASSQRSGNTEAFF. In DNA form, the CDR3 reads TGTGCCAGCAGCCAACGTTCAGGGAACACTGAAGCTTTCTTT. The chain carries TRBV3-1 (or the pseudogene TRBV3-2) and TRBJ1-1; no definite D call. V was pared by 2 bases and J by 1 base, with 8 bases between. Germline V lookup: CDR1 LGHDT, CDR2 YNNKEL (reference sequence). The CDR3 is 14 amino acids.

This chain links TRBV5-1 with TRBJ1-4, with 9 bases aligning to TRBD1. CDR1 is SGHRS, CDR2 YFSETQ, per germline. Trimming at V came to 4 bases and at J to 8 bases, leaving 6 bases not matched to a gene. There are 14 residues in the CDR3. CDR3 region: CASSRDREGEKLFF. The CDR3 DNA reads TGCGCCAGCAGCAGGGACAGGGAAGGCGAAAAACTGTTTTTT.

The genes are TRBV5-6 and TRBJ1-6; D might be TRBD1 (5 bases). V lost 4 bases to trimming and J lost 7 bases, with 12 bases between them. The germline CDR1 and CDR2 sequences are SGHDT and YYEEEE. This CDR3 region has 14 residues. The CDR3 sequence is CASSLRALNSPLHF. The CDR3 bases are TGTGCCAGCAGCCTCAGGGCCCTAAATTCACCCCTCCACTTT.

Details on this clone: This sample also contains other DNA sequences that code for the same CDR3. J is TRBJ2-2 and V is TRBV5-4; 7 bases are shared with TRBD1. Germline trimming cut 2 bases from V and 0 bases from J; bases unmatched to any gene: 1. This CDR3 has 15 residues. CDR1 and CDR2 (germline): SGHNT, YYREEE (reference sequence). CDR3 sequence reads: CASSLGGANTGELFF. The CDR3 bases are TGTGCCAGCAGCTTAGGGGGCGCGAACACCGGGGAGCTGTTTTTT.

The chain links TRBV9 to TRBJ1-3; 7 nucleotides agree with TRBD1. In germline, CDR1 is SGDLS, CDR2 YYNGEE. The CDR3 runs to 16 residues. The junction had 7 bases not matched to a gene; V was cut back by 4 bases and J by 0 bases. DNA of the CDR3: TGTGCCAGCAGCTCCCAGACAGGGACCTCTGGAAACACCATATATTTT. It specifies CASSSQTGTSGNTIYF.

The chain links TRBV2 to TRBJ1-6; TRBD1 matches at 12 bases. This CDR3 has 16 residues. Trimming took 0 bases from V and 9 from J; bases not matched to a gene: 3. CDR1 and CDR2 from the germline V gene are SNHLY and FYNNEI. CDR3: CASSEALGQGASPLHF. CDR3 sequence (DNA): TGTGCCAGCAGTGAAGCGCTGGGACAGGGGGCTTCACCCCTCCACTTT.

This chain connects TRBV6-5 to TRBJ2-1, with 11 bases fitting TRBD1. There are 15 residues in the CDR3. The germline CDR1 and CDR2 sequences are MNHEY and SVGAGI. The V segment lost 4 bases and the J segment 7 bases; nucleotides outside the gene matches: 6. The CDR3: CASSFGQGALNEQFF. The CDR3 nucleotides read TGTGCCAGCAGTTTCGGACAGGGGGCGCTTAATGAGCAGTTCTTC.

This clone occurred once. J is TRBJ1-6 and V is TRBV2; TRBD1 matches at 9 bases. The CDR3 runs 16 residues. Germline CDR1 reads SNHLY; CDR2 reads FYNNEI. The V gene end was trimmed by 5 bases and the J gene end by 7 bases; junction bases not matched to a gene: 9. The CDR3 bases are TGTGCCAGCAGTAGAGTCGGGACAGGGCGAAATTCACCCCTCCACTTT. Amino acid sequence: CASSRVGTGRNSPLHF. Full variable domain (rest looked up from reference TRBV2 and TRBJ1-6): EPEVTQTPSHQVTQMGQEVILRCVPISNHLYFYWYRQILGQKVEFLVSFYNNEISEKSEIFDDQFSVERPDGSNFTLKIRSTKLEDSAMYFCASSRVGTGRNSPLHFGNGTRLTVT.

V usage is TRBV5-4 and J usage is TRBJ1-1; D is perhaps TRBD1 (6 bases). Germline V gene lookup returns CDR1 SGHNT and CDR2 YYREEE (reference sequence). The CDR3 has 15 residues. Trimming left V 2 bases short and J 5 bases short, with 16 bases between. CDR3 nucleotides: TGTGCCAGCAGCTTAGGGGGTACCAGGGTGACTGAAGCTTTCTTT. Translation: CASSLGGTRVTEAFF.

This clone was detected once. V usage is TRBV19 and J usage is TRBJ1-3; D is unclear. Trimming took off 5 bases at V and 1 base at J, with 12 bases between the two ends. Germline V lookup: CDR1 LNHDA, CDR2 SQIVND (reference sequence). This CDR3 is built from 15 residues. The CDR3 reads CASSPRGRSGNTIYF. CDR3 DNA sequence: TGTGCCAGTAGTCCCCGCGGGAGGTCTGGAAACACCATATATTTT.

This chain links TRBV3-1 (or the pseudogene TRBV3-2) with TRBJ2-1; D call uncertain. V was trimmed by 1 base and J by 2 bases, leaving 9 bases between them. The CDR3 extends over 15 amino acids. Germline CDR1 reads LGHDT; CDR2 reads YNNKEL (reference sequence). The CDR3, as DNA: TGTGCCAGCAGCCAAGGGAGACGGGCCTACAATGAGCAGTTCTTC. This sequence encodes CASSQGRRAYNEQFF.

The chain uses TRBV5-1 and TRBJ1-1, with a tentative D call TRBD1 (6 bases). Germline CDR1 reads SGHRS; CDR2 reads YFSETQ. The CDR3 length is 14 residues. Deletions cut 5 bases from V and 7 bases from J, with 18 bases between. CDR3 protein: CASSLSGTTLEAFF. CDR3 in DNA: TGCGCCAGCAGTTTATCCGGGACAACCCTTGAAGCTTTCTTT.

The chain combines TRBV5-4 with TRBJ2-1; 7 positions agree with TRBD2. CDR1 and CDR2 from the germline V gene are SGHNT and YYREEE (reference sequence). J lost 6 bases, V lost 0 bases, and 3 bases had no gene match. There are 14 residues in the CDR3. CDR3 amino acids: CASSLAGEGNEQFF. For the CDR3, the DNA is TGTGCCAGCAGCTTGGCCGGGGAGGGCAATGAGCAGTTCTTC.

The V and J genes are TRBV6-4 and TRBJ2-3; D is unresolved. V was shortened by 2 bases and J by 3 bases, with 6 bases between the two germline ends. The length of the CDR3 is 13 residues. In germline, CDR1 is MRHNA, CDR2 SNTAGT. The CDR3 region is CASSDSRTDTQYF. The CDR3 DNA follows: TGTGCCAGCAGTGACAGTCGGACAGATACGCAGTATTTT.

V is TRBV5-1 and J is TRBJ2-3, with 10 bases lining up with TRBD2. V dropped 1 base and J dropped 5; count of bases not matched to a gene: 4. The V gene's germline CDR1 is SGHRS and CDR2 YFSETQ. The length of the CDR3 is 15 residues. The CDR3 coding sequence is TGCGCCAGCAGCTTGACTAGCGGGGCCGGAGATACGCAGTATTTT. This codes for CASSLTSGAGDTQYF.

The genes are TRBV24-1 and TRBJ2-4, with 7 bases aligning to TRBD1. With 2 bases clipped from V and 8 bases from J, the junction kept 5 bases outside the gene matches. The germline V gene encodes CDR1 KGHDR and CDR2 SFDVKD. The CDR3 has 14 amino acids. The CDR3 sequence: CATSDSDRADIQYF. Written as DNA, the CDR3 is TGTGCCACCAGTGATTCCGACAGGGCGGACATTCAGTACTTC.

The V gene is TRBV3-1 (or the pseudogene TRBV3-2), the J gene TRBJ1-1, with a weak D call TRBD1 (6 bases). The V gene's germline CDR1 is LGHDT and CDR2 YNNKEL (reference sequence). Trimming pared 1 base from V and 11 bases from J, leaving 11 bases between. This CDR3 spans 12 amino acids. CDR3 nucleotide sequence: TGTGCCAGCAGCCAAGGTACCCAGGGGGCTTTCTTT. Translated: CASSQGTQGAFF.

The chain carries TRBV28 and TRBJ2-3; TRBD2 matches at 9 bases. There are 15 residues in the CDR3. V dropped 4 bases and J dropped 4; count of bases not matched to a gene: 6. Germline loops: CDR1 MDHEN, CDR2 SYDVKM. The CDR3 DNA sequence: TGTGCCAGCAGTTCGATAGCGGGGGAAGCAGATACGCAGTATTTT. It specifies CASSSIAGEADTQYF.

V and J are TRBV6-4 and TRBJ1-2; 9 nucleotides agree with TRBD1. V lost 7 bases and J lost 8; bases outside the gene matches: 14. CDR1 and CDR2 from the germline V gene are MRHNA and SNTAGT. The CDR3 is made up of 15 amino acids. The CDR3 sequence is CASNPGQGIYEGYTF. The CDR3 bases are TGTGCCAGCAACCCGGGACAGGGAATTTATGAGGGCTACACCTTC.